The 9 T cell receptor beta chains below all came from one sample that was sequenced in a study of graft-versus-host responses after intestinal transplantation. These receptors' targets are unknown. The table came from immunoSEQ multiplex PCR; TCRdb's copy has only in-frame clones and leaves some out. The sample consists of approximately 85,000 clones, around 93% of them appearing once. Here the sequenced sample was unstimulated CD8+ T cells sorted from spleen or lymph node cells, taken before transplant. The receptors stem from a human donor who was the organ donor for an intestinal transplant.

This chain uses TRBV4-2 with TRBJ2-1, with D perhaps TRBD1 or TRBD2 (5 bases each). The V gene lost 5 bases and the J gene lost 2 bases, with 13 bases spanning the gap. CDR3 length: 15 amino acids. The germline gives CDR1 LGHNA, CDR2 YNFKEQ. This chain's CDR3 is CASSGPGAPYNEQFF. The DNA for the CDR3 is TGTGCCAGCAGCGGCCCCGGGGCCCCCTACAATGAGCAGTTCTTC.

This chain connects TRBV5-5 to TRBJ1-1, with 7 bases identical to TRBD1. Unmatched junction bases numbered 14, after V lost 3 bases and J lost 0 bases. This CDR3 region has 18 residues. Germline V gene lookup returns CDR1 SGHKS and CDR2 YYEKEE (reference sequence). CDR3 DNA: TGTGCCAGCAGCTCTGACAGTACCAGGGGGTACATGAACACTGAAGCTTTCTTT. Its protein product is CASSSDSTRGYMNTEAFF.

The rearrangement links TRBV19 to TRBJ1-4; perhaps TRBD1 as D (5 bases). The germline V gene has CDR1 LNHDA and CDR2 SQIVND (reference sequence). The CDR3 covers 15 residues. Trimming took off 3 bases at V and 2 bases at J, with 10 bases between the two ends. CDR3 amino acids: CASSMGTVTNEKLFF. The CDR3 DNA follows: TGTGCCAGTAGTATGGGGACGGTGACTAATGAAAAACTGTTTTTT.

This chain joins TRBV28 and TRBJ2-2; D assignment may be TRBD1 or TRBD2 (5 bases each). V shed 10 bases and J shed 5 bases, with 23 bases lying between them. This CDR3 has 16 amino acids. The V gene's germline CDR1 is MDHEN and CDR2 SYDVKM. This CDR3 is CAIRSFGDPRTGELFF. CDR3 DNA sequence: TGTGCCATCCGATCTTTCGGGGACCCGAGGACCGGGGAGCTGTTTTTT. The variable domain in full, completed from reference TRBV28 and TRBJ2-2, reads DVKVTQSSRYLVKRTGEKVFLECVQDMDHENMFWYRQDPGLGLRLIYFSYDVKMKEKGDIPEGYSVSREKKERFSLILESASTNQTSMYLCAIRSFGDPRTGELFFGEGSRLTVL.

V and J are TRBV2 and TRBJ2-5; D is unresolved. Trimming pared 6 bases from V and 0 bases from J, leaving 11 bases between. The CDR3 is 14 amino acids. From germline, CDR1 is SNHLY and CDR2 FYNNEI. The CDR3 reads CASRMTPNQETQYF. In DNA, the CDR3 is TGTGCCAGCAGGATGACTCCGAACCAAGAGACCCAGTACTTC.

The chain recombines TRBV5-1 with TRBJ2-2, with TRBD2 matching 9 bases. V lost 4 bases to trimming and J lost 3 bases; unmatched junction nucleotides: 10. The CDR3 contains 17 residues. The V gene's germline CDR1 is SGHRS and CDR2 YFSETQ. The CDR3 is CASSRSWTSEDTGELFF. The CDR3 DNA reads TGCGCCAGCAGCCGATCCTGGACTAGCGAAGACACCGGGGAGCTGTTTTTT.

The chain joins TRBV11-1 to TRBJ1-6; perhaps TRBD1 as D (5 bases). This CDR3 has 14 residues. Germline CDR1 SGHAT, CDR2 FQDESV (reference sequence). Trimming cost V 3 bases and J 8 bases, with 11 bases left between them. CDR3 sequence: CASSFGAADSPLHF. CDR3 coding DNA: TGTGCCAGCAGCTTCGGGGCAGCTGATTCACCCCTCCACTTT.

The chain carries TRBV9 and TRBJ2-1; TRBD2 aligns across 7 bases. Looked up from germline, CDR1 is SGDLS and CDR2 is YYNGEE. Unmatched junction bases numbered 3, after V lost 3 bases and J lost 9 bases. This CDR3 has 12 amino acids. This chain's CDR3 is CASSESGGEQFF. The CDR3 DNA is TGTGCCAGCAGCGAGTCGGGGGGTGAGCAGTTCTTC.

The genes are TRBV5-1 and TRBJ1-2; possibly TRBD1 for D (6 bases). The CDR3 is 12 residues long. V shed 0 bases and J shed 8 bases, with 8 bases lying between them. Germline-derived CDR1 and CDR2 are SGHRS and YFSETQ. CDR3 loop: CASSLDREGYTF. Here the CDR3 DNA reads TGCGCCAGCAGCTTGGACAGGGAAGGCTACACCTTC.